These 30 T cell receptor beta chains came from one sample sequenced in a study of technical replicates of blood from a handful of donors. The assay was immunoSEQ multiplex PCR, and TCRdb's table has in-frame clones only and misses some. The table includes over 85,000 clones, approximately 96% detected once. The specimen was T cells isolated from PBMCs. These receptors all come from a human donor in good health.

The chain joins TRBV5-6 to TRBJ2-4, with D possibly matching TRBD2 (6 bases). Germline CDR1 is SGHDT and CDR2 is YYEEEE. Deletions cut 2 bases from V and 3 bases from J, with 21 bases between. The CDR3 runs 18 residues. The CDR3 DNA follows: TGTGCCAGCAGCTTTAAGCGGGTGATCGGCGTGGGCAAAAACATTCAGTACTTC. Translating gives CASSFKRVIGVGKNIQYF.

The chain carries TRBV15 and TRBJ1-1, with a weak D call TRBD1 (5 bases). The germline CDR1 and CDR2 sequences are LNHNV and YYDKDF (reference sequence). This CDR3 comprises 14 residues. Trimming shortened V by 3 bases and J by 1 base, and 9 bases separated the two germline ends. The CDR3 sequence: CATSSTQGNTEAFF. CDR3 nucleotide sequence: TGTGCCACCAGCAGCACGCAGGGGAACACTGAAGCTTTCTTT.

The gene calls are TRBV18 and TRBJ2-2; 10 bases are a match to TRBD1. The CDR3 is 16 amino acids. Germline lookup yields CDR1 KGHSH and CDR2 LQKENI. Unmatched junction bases numbered 8, after V lost 3 bases and J lost 7 bases. CDR3 coding DNA: TGTGCCAGCTCACCGCGGGGACAGGGGCGCAGCGGGGAGCTGTTTTTT. Translating it yields CASSPRGQGRSGELFF.

V usage is TRBV5-1 and J usage is TRBJ1-1; D ambiguous. Germline lookup yields CDR1 SGHRS and CDR2 YFSETQ. V dropped 0 bases and J dropped 5 bases, with 11 bases sitting between them. CDR3 length: 14 amino acids. CDR3 in DNA: TGCGCCAGCAGCTTGGAGCCCCAAGTGACTGAAGCTTTCTTT. This encodes CASSLEPQVTEAFF.

This clone appeared a single time. The genes are TRBV25-1 and TRBJ2-1; TRBD2 matches at 11 bases. This CDR3 has 17 amino acids. Unmatched junction bases numbered 8, after V lost 4 bases and J lost 3 bases. Germline loops: CDR1 MGHDK, CDR2 SYGVNS. The CDR3 nucleotides read TGTGCCAGCAGTGGTCTAGCGGGAGGTGGTTTCTACAATGAGCAGTTCTTC. Residues: CASSGLAGGGFYNEQFF.

This clone was detected once. V is TRBV5-1 and J is TRBJ1-1; no firm D call. Germline CDR1 and CDR2: SGHRS and YFSETQ. There are 14 residues in the CDR3. V was trimmed by 0 bases and J by 0 bases, leaving 6 bases between them. The chain's CDR3 is CASSLAVMNTEAFF. CDR3 nucleotides: TGCGCCAGCAGCTTGGCGGTTATGAACACTGAAGCTTTCTTT. The complete variable domain, with remaining parts taken from reference TRBV5-1 and TRBJ1-1, reads KAGVTQTPRYLIKTRGQQVTLSCSPISGHRSVSWYQQTPGQGLQFLFEYFSETQRNKGNFPGRFSGRQFSNSRSEMNVSTLELGDSALYLCASSLAVMNTEAFFGQGTRLTVV.

The chain links TRBV5-4 to TRBJ2-3, with unresolved D. Germline CDR1 and CDR2: SGHNT and YYREEE (reference sequence). The CDR3 consists of 17 residues. V lost 3 bases and J 2 bases, leaving 19 bases between the germline ends. CDR3 sequence reads: CASSSYLDSKITDTQYF. The DNA for the CDR3 is TGTGCCAGCAGCTCCTACCTTGACTCGAAAATCACAGATACGCAGTATTTT.

This clone was seen only once. The chain links TRBV7-9 to TRBJ1-1, with TRBD1 matching over 10 bases. This CDR3 spans 14 amino acids. Germline lookup yields CDR1 SEHNR and CDR2 FQNEAQ (reference sequence). With 6 bases clipped from V and 5 bases from J, the junction kept 6 bases outside the gene matches. This CDR3 reads CASRHPGQGTEAFF. As DNA, the CDR3 is TGTGCCAGCAGGCATCCGGGACAGGGGACTGAAGCTTTCTTT.

V and J are TRBV6-5 and TRBJ1-1; D gene ambiguous. V was shortened by 2 bases and J by 5 bases, with 12 bases between the two germline ends. The CDR3 is made up of 14 amino acids. Per germline, CDR1 MNHEY and CDR2 SVGAGI. The CDR3 DNA follows: TGTGCCAGCAGTTACATGAGGATAGAAACTGAAGCTTTCTTT. Translation gives CASSYMRIETEAFF.

The chain is built from TRBV11-3 and TRBJ2-7; 7 bases fit TRBD1. Unmatched junction bases numbered 4, after V lost 4 bases and J lost 4 bases. Germline-derived CDR1 and CDR2 are SGHNT and YENEEA. The CDR3 is 13 residues long. CDR3 loop: CASSYDRDYEQYF. CDR3 nucleotide sequence: TGTGCCAGCAGCTACGACAGGGATTACGAGCAGTACTTC.

CDR3 sequence: CASSQRGRTGAYEQYF. The CDR3 DNA is TGTGCCAGCAGCCAACGGGGCCGGACAGGGGCCTACGAGCAGTACTTC. V gene TRBV14 combines with J gene TRBJ2-7, with 9 bases aligning to TRBD1. The germline gives CDR1 SGHDN, CDR2 FVKESK. The CDR3 is 16 residues long. The V and J ends lost 2 bases and 2 bases, in that order; junction bases with no gene match: 7.

The rearrangement joins TRBV6-5 to TRBJ1-2, with D tentatively TRBD1 (6 bases). The CDR3 has 14 amino acids. Trimming cost V 2 bases and J 5 bases, with 12 bases left between them. Germline V lookup: CDR1 MNHEY, CDR2 SVGAGI. CDR3 protein: CASSYEGTQYGYTF. The CDR3 DNA follows: TGTGCCAGCAGTTACGAAGGGACACAATATGGCTACACCTTC.

V gene TRBV5-1 combines with J gene TRBJ2-4; 8 bases map to TRBD2. CDR1 is SGHRS and CDR2 is YFSETQ in the germline V gene. The CDR3 is 14 residues long. Trimming removed 2 bases from V and 8 bases from J; junction bases left unmatched: 6. Here the CDR3 reads CASSFTGGADIQYF. The CDR3 coding sequence is TGCGCCAGCAGCTTCACGGGAGGGGCGGACATTCAGTACTTC.

The V and J genes are TRBV11-2 and TRBJ1-5, with 8 bases that match TRBD1. The V gene's germline CDR1 is SGHAT and CDR2 FQNNGV. The V segment lost 0 bases and the J segment 4 bases; nucleotides outside the gene matches: 5. The CDR3 sequence is 16 residues long. CDR3 DNA sequence: TGTGCCAGCAGCTTAGAAGGTCAGGGGGCAAATCAGCCCCAGCATTTT. It translates to CASSLEGQGANQPQHF.

The chain employs TRBV10-1 and TRBJ2-7; TRBD1 matches 7 bases. The junction had 5 bases not matched to a gene; V was cut back by 3 bases and J by 3 bases. The germline gives CDR1 WNHNN, CDR2 SYGVQD (reference sequence). The CDR3 is 14 residues long. The chain's CDR3 is CASSDGTVLYEQYF. The CDR3 DNA sequence: TGCGCCAGCAGTGACGGGACAGTTCTCTACGAGCAGTACTTC.

V is TRBV4-3 and J is TRBJ1-4; the D gene is possibly TRBD1 (6 bases). The CDR3 extends over 18 amino acids. The germline CDR1 and CDR2 sequences are LGHNA and YSLEER. Trimming stripped 1 base from V and 4 bases from J, with 19 bases between. The CDR3 reads CASSQGLLGQSFNEKLFF. The CDR3 DNA is TGCGCCAGCAGCCAAGGCCTCTTAGGACAGTCTTTTAATGAAAAACTGTTTTTT.

The chain joins TRBV28 to TRBJ2-7; TRBD2 agrees at 12 bases. The V and J ends lost 6 bases and 1 base, in that order; junction bases with no gene match: 4. CDR3 length: 15 amino acids. In germline, CDR1 is MDHEN, CDR2 SYDVKM. CDR3 DNA: TGTGCCAGCAGACGACTAGCGGGAGTTTCCTACGAGCAGTACTTC. Encoded protein: CASRRLAGVSYEQYF.

V is TRBV6-5 and J is TRBJ2-7; TRBD1 matches at 7 bases. The ends lost 7 bases at V and 1 base at J; junction bases unmatched: 4. Germline loops: CDR1 MNHEY, CDR2 SVGAGI. The CDR3 spans 13 residues. The CDR3 region is CASKGGASYEQYF. As DNA, the CDR3 is TGTGCCAGCAAAGGGGGCGCATCCTACGAGCAGTACTTC.

The chain carries TRBV5-1 and TRBJ2-5, with TRBD1 as a possible D gene (5 bases). V was pared by 2 bases and J by 5 bases, with 13 bases between. CDR3 length: 14 amino acids. Germline CDR1 reads SGHRS; CDR2 reads YFSETQ. The CDR3 here is CASSFQGSRETQYF. The DNA of the CDR3 is TGCGCCAGCAGCTTCCAGGGTAGTAGGGAGACCCAGTACTTC.

V gene TRBV4-1 combines with J gene TRBJ2-1, with D possibly matching TRBD2 (5 bases). Germline assignment: CDR1 MGHRA and CDR2 YSYEKL. The CDR3 length is 16 residues. Trimming stripped 0 bases from V and 3 bases from J, with 12 bases between. The CDR3 sequence is CASSQDIRTYYNEQFF. DNA of the CDR3: TGCGCCAGCAGCCAAGATATCAGGACTTACTACAATGAGCAGTTCTTC.

This rearrangement joins TRBV5-6 to TRBJ2-7; 11 nucleotides match TRBD1. This CDR3 spans 13 amino acids. Trimming took 3 bases from V and 6 from J; bases not matched to a gene: 2. CDR1 and CDR2 from the germline V gene are SGHDT and YYEEEE. The DNA for the CDR3 is TGTGCCAGCAGCTGGGACAGGGGGTCCGAGCAGTACTTC. Protein sequence: CASSWDRGSEQYF.

The genes are TRBV5-1 and TRBJ2-2, with TRBD1 matching 9 bases. The CDR3 is 16 residues long. J lost 6 bases, V lost 0 bases, and 6 bases had no gene match. Germline V gene lookup returns CDR1 SGHRS and CDR2 YFSETQ. Here the CDR3 reads CASSLEGTGFAGELFF. CDR3 coding DNA: TGCGCCAGCAGCTTGGAAGGGACAGGGTTCGCCGGGGAGCTGTTTTTT.

The rearrangement joins TRBV19 to TRBJ2-2; 10 bases align to TRBD2. V shed 2 bases, J shed 1 base, and the junction held 10 bases outside the gene matches. CDR1 and CDR2 (germline): LNHDA, SQIVND (reference sequence). CDR3 length: 19 residues. The CDR3 DNA sequence: TGTGCCAGTAGTATATCCCTAGCGGGAGCGTTGAGGAACACCGGGGAGCTGTTTTTT. This codes for CASSISLAGALRNTGELFF.

V and J are TRBV30 and TRBJ2-1, with no clear D. The germline gives CDR1 GTSNPN, CDR2 SVGIG (reference sequence). V lost 0 bases, J lost 8 bases, and 8 bases lay in between. The CDR3 totals 12 residues. The CDR3 sequence: CAWSVLPDEQFF. For the CDR3, the DNA is TGTGCCTGGAGTGTACTCCCGGATGAGCAGTTCTTC.

This chain connects TRBV6-1 to TRBJ1-5, with D maybe TRBD1 (6 bases). The CDR3 length is 16 residues. Germline CDR1 is MNHNS and CDR2 is SASEGT. Trimming took 1 base from V and 6 from J, leaving 16 bases between them. For the CDR3, the DNA is TGTGCCAGCAGTGAAGTAGCGGGGGGCGGGGGTCAGCCCCAGCATTTT. Its protein is CASSEVAGGGGQPQHF.

The chain has TRBV6-5 and TRBJ1-1; the D gene is possibly TRBD1 (6 bases). Trimming took 0 bases from V and 3 from J, leaving 11 bases between them. Germline lookup yields CDR1 MNHEY and CDR2 SVGAGI. This CDR3 region has 15 residues. DNA of the CDR3: TGTGCCAGCAGTTACTCCGTGGACAGCTACACTGAAGCTTTCTTT. Encoded protein: CASSYSVDSYTEAFF.

The chain links TRBV4-3 to TRBJ2-7; tentative D call: TRBD1 (6 bases). The CDR3 covers 14 residues. Per germline, CDR1 LGHNA and CDR2 YSLEER. V was clipped by 4 bases and J by 1 base, with 11 bases between them. For the CDR3, the DNA is TGCGCCAGCAGCCCCCGGGACACATCCTACGAGCAGTACTTC. This gives the protein CASSPRDTSYEQYF.

This clone was recorded once. This sequence joins TRBV28 and TRBJ2-7; the D gene is possibly TRBD1 (5 bases). Germline values: CDR1 MDHEN, CDR2 SYDVKM. This CDR3 spans 14 amino acids. V dropped 2 bases and J dropped 12 bases, with 20 bases sitting between them. The CDR3 sequence is CASSLLSSQASAYF. CDR3 DNA: TGTGCCAGCAGTTTACTTAGTTCACAGGCCTCGGCGTACTTC.

The rearrangement joins TRBV13 to TRBJ2-1; 9 bases line up with TRBD2. Germline V gene data show CDR1 as PRHDT and CDR2 as FYEKMQ (reference sequence). With V trimmed by 2 bases and J by 5 bases, 4 bases remained unmatched. CDR3 size: 15 residues. CDR3 in amino acids: CASSLFLAGHNEQFF. For the CDR3, the DNA is TGTGCCAGCAGCTTATTTCTAGCGGGACACAATGAGCAGTTCTTC.

The chain links TRBV5-6 to TRBJ2-7, with D maybe TRBD2 (5 bases). The CDR3 has 11 residues. V was cut by 7 bases and J by 4 bases, with 9 bases left in between. Germline V gene data show CDR1 as SGHDT and CDR2 as YYEEEE. The CDR3 region is CASARGYEQYF. CDR3 nucleotide sequence: TGTGCCAGCGCACGGGGTTACGAGCAGTACTTC.